The 22 T cell receptor beta chains below all came from one sample that was sequenced in a study of blood T cell repertoires in COVID-19. Here immunoSEQ multiplex PCR was the method, and the copy in TCRdb shows in-frame clones only, minus some. The sample shows under 300,000 clones, more than 75% of them seen only once. Sequences were obtained from peripheral blood. Receptors originate from a woman between 70 and 85 years old with active or convalescent COVID-19.

This chain connects TRBV5-1 to TRBJ2-2; TRBD1 might be the D (6 bases). CDR1 SGHRS and CDR2 YFSETQ come from the germline V gene. The CDR3 spans 15 residues. With 2 bases removed from V and 1 base from J, the gap between germline ends came to 9 bases. The CDR3 coding sequence is TGCGCCAGCAGCTTTTGGGGACAGAACACCGGGGAGCTGTTTTTT. The encoded protein is CASSFWGQNTGELFF.

The V gene is TRBV11-2, the J gene TRBJ1-1; a weak D match, TRBD1 (6 bases). The ends were cut back, 5 bases at V and 5 bases at J, with 15 bases in the middle. Per germline, CDR1 SGHAT and CDR2 FQNNGV. The CDR3 length is 14 residues. DNA for the CDR3: TGTGCCAGCAGCACCACACAGGGAGGGACTGAAGCTTTCTTT. Translation: CASSTTQGGTEAFF.

The chain uses TRBV5-1 and TRBJ1-2; no reliable D call. The CDR3 length is 14 residues. The germline gives CDR1 SGHRS, CDR2 YFSETQ. Trimming left V 4 bases short and J 4 bases short, with 14 bases between. CDR3 DNA: TGCGCCAGCAGCCCGGGGATACCCTCCTATGGCTACACCTTC. It yields the protein CASSPGIPSYGYTF.

J is TRBJ1-4 and V is TRBV6-5, with D perhaps TRBD1 (5 bases). Trimming left V 6 bases short and J 4 bases short, with 18 bases between. CDR1 and CDR2 (germline): MNHEY, SVGAGI. This CDR3 is built from 16 residues. CDR3 DNA: TGTGCCAGCAGCTACCCGGGGGGAGCGATTAATGAAAAACTGTTTTTT. Its translation: CASSYPGGAINEKLFF.

The J gene is TRBJ2-7, the V gene TRBV19; TRBD1 is a possible D gene (5 bases). Trimming pared 4 bases from V and 3 bases from J, leaving 19 bases between. Germline CDR1 and CDR2: LNHDA and SQIVND (reference sequence). This CDR3 has 16 residues. CDR3 nucleotide sequence: TGTGCCAGTAGTACCTCGGGCCTCGAAAGGGGCTACGAGCAGTACTTC. The encoded protein is CASSTSGLERGYEQYF.

This clone appeared once. The chain couples TRBV24-1 to TRBJ2-3; 9 positions match TRBD1. Germline V gene sequence: CDR1 KGHDR, CDR2 SFDVKD. Trimming took 5 bases from V and 5 from J; bases not matched to a gene: 7. The CDR3 has 15 residues. The chain's CDR3 is CATSADRGIKDTQYF. In DNA, the CDR3 is TGTGCCACCAGTGCCGACAGGGGGATAAAAGATACGCAGTATTTT.

The chain joins TRBV27 to TRBJ1-1, with a possible D match to TRBD1 (5 bases). With 4 bases removed from V and 1 base from J, the gap between germline ends came to 10 bases. This CDR3 contains 14 residues. The germline V gene encodes CDR1 MNHEY and CDR2 SMNVEV (reference sequence). The CDR3 nucleotides are TGTGCCAGCAGTTGGTGGGGCCCGAACACTGAAGCTTTCTTT. Translation gives CASSWWGPNTEAFF.

This clone has only one observation. The chain couples TRBV6-1 to TRBJ2-7, with D possibly being TRBD2 (6 bases). CDR1 MNHNS and CDR2 SASEGT come from the germline V gene. The CDR3 runs 19 residues. Trimming took off 1 base at V and 2 bases at J, with 24 bases between the two ends. CDR3 amino acids: CASSEGLGGGLYSTYEQYF. The CDR3 bases are TGTGCCAGCAGTGAAGGACTTGGGGGAGGACTATATTCTACCTACGAGCAGTACTTC.

This clone was picked up a small number of times. The chain joins TRBV5-8 to TRBJ1-2; 7 positions agree with TRBD1. The germline CDR1 and CDR2 sequences are SGHTS and YDEGEE. The V gene end was trimmed by 4 bases and the J gene end by 8 bases; junction bases not matched to a gene: 11. The CDR3 has 14 residues. The CDR3 sequence is CASSHPPGQVGYTF. Written as DNA, the CDR3 is TGTGCCAGCAGCCACCCACCCGGACAGGTCGGCTACACCTTC.

The CDR3 coding sequence is TGTGCCAGCAGTGATGGTACATTCAATCAGCCCCAGCATTTT. As protein: CASSDGTFNQPQHF. The V call is TRBV25-1, the J call TRBJ1-5; the D is unclear. The CDR3 has 14 residues. CDR1 and CDR2 (germline): MGHDK, SYGVNS. Deletions cut 3 bases from V and 3 bases from J, with 9 bases between.

The V call is TRBV7-8, the J call TRBJ2-7; TRBD2 matches 9 bases. The CDR3 loop spans 13 amino acids. The germline CDR1 and CDR2 sequences are SGHVS and FQNEAQ. V trimming: 5 bases; J trimming: 5 bases; junction bases outside the gene matches: 4. The CDR3 DNA follows: TGTGCCAGCAGCCCCAGCGGGGGGAACGAGCAGTACTTC. Amino acid sequence: CASSPSGGNEQYF.

The chain carries TRBV19 and TRBJ2-2; D possibly corresponds to TRBD1 (7 bases). Germline CDR1 is LNHDA and CDR2 is SQIVND (reference sequence). There are 18 residues in the CDR3. V shed 7 bases and J shed 1 base, with 22 bases lying between them. The CDR3 loop is CASTYSQGRGKNTGELFF. CDR3 in DNA: TGTGCCAGTACCTACTCACAGGGGCGGGGAAAGAACACCGGGGAGCTGTTTTTT.

Remarks on this clone: Additional DNA sequences in this sample encode the identical CDR3. This sequence joins TRBV18 and TRBJ2-3, with 9 bases aligning to TRBD2. Trimming took 1 base from V and 1 from J; bases not matched to a gene: 0. Germline V CDR1 and CDR2: KGHSH, LQKENI. CDR3 length: 15 residues. Written as DNA, the CDR3 is TGTGCCAGCTCACCACTAGCGGGGGGCACAGATACGCAGTATTTT. Translation: CASSPLAGGTDTQYF.

The gene calls are TRBV7-9 and TRBJ2-3; no definite D call. Trimming left V 1 base short and J 0 bases short, with 11 bases between. This CDR3 has 16 amino acids. Germline loops: CDR1 SEHNR, CDR2 FQNEAQ (reference sequence). CDR3 protein: CASSLGRRPSTDTQYF. DNA for the CDR3: TGTGCCAGCAGCTTAGGCAGGCGACCTAGCACAGATACGCAGTATTTT.

The chain employs TRBV4-3 and TRBJ1-2, with D possibly matching TRBD1 (5 bases). Germline V lookup: CDR1 LGHNA, CDR2 YSLEER. CDR3 length equals 15 residues. The ends were cut back, 1 base at V and 2 bases at J, with 11 bases in the middle. The CDR3 loop reads CASSQVGGTNYGYTF. The CDR3 DNA reads as TGCGCCAGCAGCCAAGTCGGGGGGACCAACTATGGCTACACCTTC.

This chain joins TRBV19 and TRBJ1-2; TRBD1 matches at 9 bases. CDR1 LNHDA and CDR2 SQIVND come from the germline V gene (reference sequence). Losses at the gene ends were 9 bases for V and 4 bases for J; bases not matched to a gene: 33. The CDR3 extends over 22 amino acids. The DNA for the CDR3 is TGTGCCAGCGCCGCCGGGGGGGGACAGGGTGACCCAACGCGTTCTGGACCCTATGGCTACACCTTC. Translated, it gives CASAAGGGQGDPTRSGPYGYTF.

The chain joins TRBV5-5 to TRBJ1-5; no reliable D call. V was cut by 0 bases and J by 4 bases, with 5 bases left in between. The CDR3 is 13 residues long. CDR1 is SGHKS and CDR2 is YYEKEE in the germline V gene (reference sequence). CDR3 DNA sequence: TGTGCCAGCAGCTTGGCCGGGAATCAGCCCCAGCATTTT. This codes for CASSLAGNQPQHF.

This clone was seen once. The chain uses TRBV6-5 and TRBJ2-5, with TRBD1 matching over 7 bases. Germline V gives CDR1 MNHEY, CDR2 SVGAGI. The CDR3 is 14 amino acids. Trimming took 11 bases from V and 7 from J; bases not matched to a gene: 16. The CDR3 reads CAARTGPSMGTQYF. The CDR3 DNA reads as TGTGCCGCCCGGACAGGACCGAGCATGGGGACCCAGTACTTC.

This chain connects TRBV6-2 or TRBV6-3 to TRBJ2-7; 9 nucleotides match TRBD1. J gave up 3 bases and V 0 bases, and 6 bases lay outside the gene matches. The CDR3 is 16 residues long. The germline V gene encodes CDR1 MNHEY and CDR2 SVGEGT. In DNA, the CDR3 is TGTGCCAGCAGTTACTCCCGGACAGGGGACGGCTACGAGCAGTACTTC. Translated: CASSYSRTGDGYEQYF.

This sequence joins TRBV5-1 and TRBJ1-1; 7 bases are shared with TRBD1. CDR1 SGHRS and CDR2 YFSETQ come from the germline V gene. The V segment lost 4 bases and the J segment 5 bases; nucleotides outside the gene matches: 8. CDR3 length: 14 amino acids. This chain's CDR3 is CASSPTGQPTEAFF. The CDR3 DNA follows: TGCGCCAGCAGCCCAACGGGACAGCCTACTGAAGCTTTCTTT.

The V gene is TRBV7-2, the J gene TRBJ1-5; D is possibly TRBD1 (6 bases). V was clipped by 1 base and J by 4 bases, with 11 bases between them. This CDR3 is 15 amino acids long. The germline CDR1 and CDR2 sequences are SGHTA and FQGNSA. CDR3 amino acids: CASSLGQANNQPQHF. As DNA, the CDR3 is TGTGCCAGCAGCTTAGGACAGGCGAATAATCAGCCCCAGCATTTT.

The CDR3 protein is CASSLRRTNYGYTF. The CDR3 DNA reads TGTGCCAGCAGCCTTCGGAGGACCAACTATGGCTACACCTTC. V gene TRBV16 combines with J gene TRBJ1-2; no firm D call. Trimming took 4 bases from V and 2 from J, leaving 11 bases between them. The V gene's germline CDR1 is KGHSY and CDR2 FQNENV. The CDR3 runs 14 residues.